Below, 12 T cell receptor beta chains from the same sample are listed, as sequenced in a study of T-cell memory formation after mild COVID-19. TCRdb used MiXCR to reprocess the 5' RACE reads, holding one entry per CDR3 protein. The sample lists under 600,000 distinct CDR3 sequences; about 20% were seen once. Sequencing was performed on PBMCs or a T cell subset sorted from them (not recorded which). The source is an adult woman who had mild COVID-19 (a few samples of this study predate the infection). Cell type and time point are not known.

The chain links TRBV4-1 to TRBJ2-7; 8 bases are shared with TRBD1. V trimming: 0 bases; J trimming: 2 bases; junction bases outside the gene matches: 9. The CDR3 is 17 amino acids. The germline V gene has CDR1 MGHRA and CDR2 YSYEKL. The CDR3 sequence is CASSQDNRQGLAYEQYF. The DNA for the CDR3 is TGCGCCAGCAGCCAAGATAATCGACAGGGGCTAGCCTACGAGCAGTACTTC.

The V gene is TRBV4-2, the J gene TRBJ1-2; a weak D match, TRBD1 (5 bases). This CDR3 region has 15 residues. CDR1 and CDR2 (germline): LGHNA, YNFKEQ. Trimming removed 3 bases at V and 2 bases at J, with 13 bases between. This chain's CDR3 is CASSQARGANYGYTF. As DNA, the CDR3 is TGTGCCAGCAGCCAGGCAAGGGGTGCGAACTATGGCTACACCTTC.

The V gene is TRBV4-1, the J gene TRBJ1-3, with 7 positions matching TRBD1. V shed 0 bases and J 6 bases; nucleotides not matched to a gene: 8. CDR1 and CDR2 (germline): MGHRA, YSYEKL. The CDR3 covers 16 residues. The DNA of the CDR3 is TGCGCCAGCAGCCAAGATCTAGACAGGGTATCAAACACCATATATTTT. This encodes CASSQDLDRVSNTIYF.

This chain connects TRBV18 to TRBJ1-1; D not certain. This CDR3 is 15 amino acids long. Germline CDR1 and CDR2: KGHSH and LQKENI. Trimming took 4 bases from V and 0 from J, leaving 12 bases between them. CDR3 nucleotide sequence: TGTGCCAGCTCACATCGGACTGAGTTGAACACTGAAGCTTTCTTT. Protein product: CASSHRTELNTEAFF. The full variable domain, completed using reference TRBV18 and TRBJ1-1, is NAGVMQNPRHLVRRRGQEARLRCSPMKGHSHVYWYRQLPEEGLKFMVYLQKENIIDESGMPKERFSAEFPKEGPSILRIQQVVRGDSAAYFCASSHRTELNTEAFFGQGTRLTVV.

The rearrangement links TRBV6-5 to TRBJ2-3, with D maybe TRBD2 (5 bases). CDR1 MNHEY and CDR2 SVGAGI come from the germline V gene. The V and J ends lost 0 bases and 2 bases respectively, with 12 bases between them. The CDR3 spans 16 residues. The CDR3 loop is CASSYSGADPTDTQYF. In DNA form, the CDR3 reads TGTGCCAGCAGTTACTCAGGAGCGGACCCCACAGATACGCAGTATTTT.

This clonotype was observed many times. The genes are TRBV15 and TRBJ1-6, with D perhaps matching TRBD1 (5 bases). This CDR3 contains 12 residues. Trimming removed 7 bases from V and 5 bases from J, with 6 bases in between. CDR1 LNHNV and CDR2 YYDKDF come from the germline V gene (reference sequence). CDR3 loop: CATKTDNSPLHF. As DNA, the CDR3 is TGTGCCACCAAGACAGATAATTCACCCCTCCACTTT.

This rearrangement joins TRBV29-1 to TRBJ2-1, with D uncertain. CDR1 and CDR2 from the germline V gene are SQVTM and ANQGSEA. CDR3 length equals 12 residues. The V end was cut by 4 bases, the J end by 3 bases, with 7 bases between. CDR3 loop: CSVVLDYNEQFF. In DNA form, the CDR3 reads TGCAGCGTTGTCTTGGACTACAATGAGCAGTTCTTC.

The chain couples TRBV5-1 to TRBJ2-5; 13 bases are shared with TRBD2. CDR1 and CDR2 from the germline V gene are SGHRS and YFSETQ. The CDR3 has 15 residues. With V trimmed by 3 bases and J by 4 bases, 3 bases remained unmatched. The CDR3 loop reads CASSWRLAGGETQYF. CDR3 coding DNA: TGCGCCAGCAGCTGGAGACTAGCGGGGGGAGAGACCCAGTACTTC.

This chain connects TRBV5-1 to TRBJ1-4; 12 bases match TRBD1. J lost 3 bases, V lost 7 bases, and 7 bases had no gene match. The germline V gene has CDR1 SGHRS and CDR2 YFSETQ. The CDR3 totals 16 residues. This chain's CDR3 is CASRSGTGGSNEKLFF. In DNA, the CDR3 is TGCGCCAGCCGCTCTGGGACAGGGGGCTCTAATGAAAAACTGTTTTTT.

This clonotype was observed at least ten times. This sequence joins TRBV7-9 and TRBJ2-3; the D gene is possibly TRBD1 (6 bases). The V end lost 3 bases, the J end lost 4 bases, and 17 bases lay between the germline ends. The CDR3 consists of 16 residues. The germline V gene has CDR1 SEHNR and CDR2 FQNEAQ (reference sequence). CDR3: CASSFNRDTRSDTQYF. The CDR3 DNA is TGTGCCAGCAGCTTCAACCGGGACACCCGTTCAGATACGCAGTATTTT.

This clonotype has just a few counts. The chain has TRBV15 and TRBJ1-1; D might be TRBD1 (6 bases). Trimming left V 2 bases short and J 0 bases short, with 13 bases between. Germline CDR1 LNHNV, CDR2 YYDKDF (reference sequence). The CDR3 is made up of 16 amino acids. CDR3 bases: TGTGCCACCAGCAGAACAGGGTTTAGATTGAACACTGAAGCTTTCTTT. Translation gives CATSRTGFRLNTEAFF.

In its sample, this clonotype was seen a few times. The V and J genes are TRBV9 and TRBJ2-1; 15 nucleotides agree with TRBD2. CDR3 length equals 18 residues. The V segment lost 4 bases and the J segment 9 bases; nucleotides outside the gene matches: 14. Germline V gene data show CDR1 as SGDLS and CDR2 as YYNGEE. The CDR3 coding sequence is TGTGCCAGCAGCCCACGGACTAGCGGGAGGGCCATACTTCTTGAGCAGTTCTTC. Encoded protein: CASSPRTSGRAILLEQFF.